A single sample gave rise to the 5 T cell receptor beta chains below, sequenced in a study of identifying expanded T cells in peripheral blood. Profiled with immunoSEQ multiplex PCR; TCRdb holds only in-frame clones, not every one. The data show under 150,000 clones, roughly 84% seen once. Source material: blood. The receptors were sampled from a person aged 18 to 75 in good health.

This clone was found once. This rearrangement joins TRBV27 to TRBJ1-2, with D possibly matching TRBD1 (6 bases). Germline CDR1 and CDR2: MNHEY and SMNVEV (reference sequence). V was cut by 5 bases and J by 0 bases, with 16 bases left in between. The CDR3 covers 16 residues. CDR3 sequence (DNA): TGTGCCAGCAGTCCATGGGGGGGCCAAGCTAACTATGGCTACACCTTC. Protein: CASSPWGGQANYGYTF.

The J gene is TRBJ1-6, the V gene TRBV5-6, with D possibly TRBD1 on 6 matching bases. This CDR3 comprises 15 residues. Trimming shortened V by 2 bases and J by 5 bases, and 11 bases separated the two germline ends. The germline gives CDR1 SGHDT, CDR2 YYEEEE. This CDR3 reads CASSLMTGNNSPLHF. The CDR3 DNA sequence: TGTGCCAGCAGCTTAATGACAGGAAATAATTCACCCCTCCACTTT.

The chain carries TRBV7-2 and TRBJ1-6; D is unresolved. The germline V gene encodes CDR1 SGHTA and CDR2 FQGNSA. Trimming stripped 2 bases from V and 6 bases from J, with 5 bases between. This CDR3 has 13 residues. CDR3 region: CASSLFSNSPLHF. The CDR3 DNA sequence: TGTGCCAGCAGCTTATTTAGTAATTCACCCCTCCACTTT.

The chain uses TRBV6-6 and TRBJ2-3; 8 nucleotides align to TRBD1. Germline V CDR1 and CDR2: MNHNY, SVGAGI (reference sequence). This CDR3 is 14 amino acids long. The trim removed 6 bases at V and 6 bases at J, leaving 8 bases unmatched. The CDR3 protein is CASRRQGQSDTQYF. In nucleotides, the CDR3 is TGTGCCAGCAGGCGACAGGGGCAATCGGATACGCAGTATTTT.

The V and J genes are TRBV4-3 and TRBJ1-2; 8 bases are shared with TRBD1. Germline CDR1 LGHNA, CDR2 YSLEER. This CDR3 has 14 residues. The ends lost 5 bases at V and 6 bases at J; junction bases unmatched: 8. The CDR3 sequence: CASSYRGGKDGYTF. CDR3 nucleotides: TGCGCCAGCAGCTACAGGGGGGGTAAAGATGGCTACACCTTC.